Listed here is a single TCR beta chain. TCRdb re-analysed the 5' RACE reads in MiXCR, keeping a single row per CDR3 protein. The repertoire holds 150,000 to 200,000 distinct CDR3 sequences, with around 9.3% as singletons. This CDR3 has 15 amino acids. V was shortened by 2 bases and J by 1 base, with 10 bases between the two germline ends. Per germline, CDR1 MGHRA and CDR2 YSYEKL. The data belong to a study of T cells after yellow fever vaccination. This chain joins TRBV4-1 and TRBJ2-3; a possible D gene is TRBD2 (5 bases). The source of this sequence is a man aged 18 to 29 who received the YFV17D yellow fever vaccine. Sequenced material: CD8+ T cells sorted from PBMCs, taken 45 days after the yellow fever booster vaccination. CDR3: CASSQRDSGTDTQYF. Written as DNA, the CDR3 is TGCGCCAGCAGCCAACGGGATAGCGGCACAGATACGCAGTATTTT.